This TCR beta chain is from a study of regulatory T cells in long-lasting Graves disease. On the study more broadly: The study enrolled newly diagnosed Graves' patients on antithyroid drugs under 3 months.

CDR3-region Arm-PCR and iRepertoire HTBI primers produced the TCR beta libraries. TCRdb recomputed calls from the multiplex PCR reads with MiXCR, one row per CDR3 protein. The table records 200,000 to 250,000 distinct CDR3 sequences, approximately 20% of them present only once. Stated time point: newly diagnosed GD, antithyroid drugs for less than 3 months. PBMCs provided the RNA from which the TCR library was made. This clonotype was found many times. What it binds is not known. V was pared by 2 bases and J by 2 bases, with 4 bases between. In germline, CDR1 is MDHEN, CDR2 SYDVKM. The CDR3 contains 12 residues. Study observations and caveats: Persistent Graves' patients showed less TCR diversity than newly diagnosed patients showed. With approximately 2,500 shared public clonotypes, persistent patients exceeded new patients, who shared about a thousand. There were preferences for TRBV28, TRBJ1-2 and TRBJ2-5 in persistent disease.

The genes are TRBV28 and TRBJ2-7; D gene uncertain. The sample consisted of peripheral blood mononuclear cells (PBMCs), taken at new diagnosis, from a patient treated with antithyroid drugs. The TCR was taken from a female donor with Graves disease. CDR3 bases: TGTGCCAGCAGTTTAGGGACCTACGAGCAGTACTTC. Translating it yields CASSLGTYEQYF.